A single sample is the source of the 25 T cell receptor beta chains below, sequenced in a study of T cells in Graves' hyperthyroidism and ophthalmopathy. Template material for amplifying TCR beta CDR3 regions consisted of RNA transcripts. HTBI primers were employed in a first-round RT-PCR of the TCR CDR3. TCRdb reanalysed the multiplex PCR reads using MiXCR and keeps one entry per CDR3 protein. In the table there are 700,000 to 850,000 distinct CDR3 sequences, just over 35% of which are singletons. Sequencing input: blood. The receptor source for this set is a woman in her thirties or forties with Graves' hyperthyroidism.

In its sample, this clonotype was seen many times. The gene calls are TRBV10-3 and TRBJ2-5, with D uncertain. This CDR3 comprises 13 residues. The V gene lost 5 bases and the J gene lost 5 bases, with 12 bases spanning the gap. CDR1 is ENHRY and CDR2 is SYGVKD in the germline V gene. CDR3 in amino acids: CAISTSGWETQYF. In DNA, the CDR3 is TGTGCCATCAGTACGTCCGGCTGGGAGACCCAGTACTTC.

Concerning this clonotype: The junction and the germline gene differ at one end; a read error may be behind it. V and J are TRBV6-2 or TRBV6-3 and TRBJ2-7; D gene ambiguous. Looked up from germline, CDR1 is MNHEY and CDR2 is SVGEGT. The CDR3 is 13 residues long. The CDR3 here is CASSYSDDISSRF. The CDR3 bases are TGTGCCAGCAGTTACTCCGACGACATTTCCAGTCGGTTC.

V gene TRBV10-3 combines with J gene TRBJ2-7; maybe TRBD1 (8 bases). From germline, CDR1 is ENHRY and CDR2 SYGVKD. The CDR3 spans 14 residues. Trimming removed 5 bases at V and 7 bases at J, with 18 bases between. CDR3 loop: CAISLQGGNNEQYF. CDR3 coding DNA: TGTGCCATCAGTCTACAGGGGGGGAACAATGAGCAGTACTTC.

This chain joins TRBV2 and TRBJ2-6; unclear D gene. With 3 bases removed from V and 4 bases from J, the gap between germline ends came to 13 bases. This CDR3 has 16 residues. Germline V gene lookup returns CDR1 SNHLY and CDR2 FYNNEI. The CDR3 bases are TGTGCCAGCAGTGATTTCCCCAGGTCCGGGGCCAACGTCCTGACTTTC. This codes for CASSDFPRSGANVLTF.

As regards this clonotype: This could be a read error, since a much larger clone is one nucleotide away. The genes are TRBV14 and TRBJ1-6, with D unresolved. CDR3 length equals 14 residues. Looked up from germline, CDR1 is SGHDN and CDR2 is FVKESK. Deletions cut 3 bases from V and 9 bases from J, with 12 bases between. As DNA, the CDR3 is TGTGCCAGCAGCCAGACTGACGGTGGTTCACCCCTCCACTTT. Translated: CASSQTDGGSPLHF.

This sequence joins TRBV20-1 and TRBJ1-1, with no clear D. Germline V CDR1 and CDR2: DFQATT, SNEGSKA (reference sequence). The CDR3 consists of 13 residues. The V gene lost 5 bases and the J gene lost 4 bases, with 14 bases spanning the gap. The CDR3 bases are TGCAGTGCTGGCAGGTCTATGAGCACTGAAGCTTTCTTT. Protein product: CSAGRSMSTEAFF.

The chain recombines TRBV7-9 with TRBJ2-7; D possibly corresponds to TRBD2 (6 bases). V was trimmed by 6 bases and J by 2 bases, leaving 20 bases between them. This CDR3 region has 16 residues. Looked up from germline, CDR1 is SEHNR and CDR2 is FQNEAQ (reference sequence). The CDR3 protein is CASSLLGGRTPYEQYF. Here the CDR3 DNA reads TGTGCCAGCAGTTTATTAGGAGGGCGGACCCCCTACGAGCAGTACTTC.

DNA for the CDR3: TGTGCCAGCAGCTTAGTTGGGGCTGGAGGAGAGACCCAGCATTTT. It translates to CASSLVGAGGETQHF. The J gene is TRBJ1-5, the V gene TRBV5-5, with D possibly TRBD1 on 5 matching bases. Germline lookup yields CDR1 SGHKS and CDR2 YYEKEE (reference sequence). The length of the CDR3 is 15 residues. The V gene lost 2 bases and the J gene lost 11 bases, with 20 bases spanning the gap.

This clonotype came up a few times. The rearrangement joins TRBV5-1 to TRBJ1-5; no firm D call. CDR3 size: 15 residues. With 2 bases removed from V and 4 bases from J, the gap between germline ends came to 13 bases. The germline V gene encodes CDR1 SGHRS and CDR2 YFSETQ. CDR3 amino acids: CASSFGPLLNQPQHF. In nucleotides, the CDR3 is TGCGCCAGCAGCTTTGGTCCTCTCTTGAATCAGCCCCAGCATTTT.

The chain is built from TRBV6-5 and TRBJ1-5, with unresolved D. Germline CDR1 is MNHEY and CDR2 is SVGAGI. There are 16 residues in the CDR3. Trimming pared 6 bases from V and 0 bases from J, leaving 15 bases between. The CDR3 DNA is TGTGCCAGCAGGGCACAGCACCTTTATAGCAATCAGCCCCAGCATTTT. It yields the protein CASRAQHLYSNQPQHF.

V and J are TRBV7-9 and TRBJ2-3; maybe TRBD2 (7 bases). Germline CDR1 SEHNR, CDR2 FQNEAQ (reference sequence). V shed 0 bases and J shed 1 base, with 14 bases lying between them. The CDR3 sequence is 17 residues long. CDR3 amino acids: CASSLAGGARGTDTQYF. The CDR3 DNA is TGTGCCAGCAGCTTAGCAGGGGGGGCGCGAGGCACAGATACGCAGTATTTT.

This clonotype was seen a few times. This chain uses TRBV5-6 with TRBJ1-1; D not certain. This CDR3 comprises 15 residues. The V end lost 2 bases, the J end lost 0 bases, and 11 bases lay between the germline ends. Germline-derived CDR1 and CDR2 are SGHDT and YYEEEE. The CDR3 sequence is CASSFGWSLNTEAFF. The CDR3, as DNA: TGTGCCAGCAGCTTCGGATGGTCTCTGAACACTGAAGCTTTCTTT.

This clonotype was counted ten times or more. The rearrangement uses TRBV19 and TRBJ2-5; unclear D gene. CDR3 size: 15 residues. V lost 5 bases, J lost 1 base, and 14 bases lay in between. The germline CDR1 and CDR2 sequences are LNHDA and SQIVND (reference sequence). The CDR3 DNA reads as TGTGCCAGTAGTTCCGTCAGCTGGCCCCAAGAGACCCAGTACTTC. Translated, it gives CASSSVSWPQETQYF.

This clonotype occurred many times. The CDR3 is CSAARGSGNTIYF. The CDR3 region has the DNA TGCAGTGCTGCCAGGGGATCTGGAAACACCATATATTTT. The V call is TRBV20-1, the J call TRBJ1-3; tentative D call: TRBD1 (6 bases). Per germline, CDR1 DFQATT and CDR2 SNEGSKA (reference sequence). The CDR3 has 13 amino acids. With 5 bases removed from V and 1 base from J, the gap between germline ends came to 9 bases.

This clonotype was seen just once. Here the CDR3 omits its conserved ending phenylalanine or tryptophan, so a read error is the likely source. Because the CDR3's place on the DNA is in doubt, the DNA is left out and the CDR3 is given as listed by TCRdb. The chain employs TRBV20-1 and TRBJ1-1. Germline V gene lookup returns CDR1 DFQATT and CDR2 SNEGSKA (reference sequence). Both ends counted, the CDR3 spans 9 residues. CDR3 sequence reads: CSARDQEVA.

In its sample, this clonotype was seen many times. The chain carries TRBV7-9 and TRBJ1-6; D is undetermined. Germline assignment: CDR1 SEHNR and CDR2 FQNEAQ (reference sequence). The CDR3 is 14 amino acids. Trimming took 5 bases from V and 8 from J, leaving 13 bases between them. The CDR3 loop reads CASSPTLADSPLHF. CDR3 in DNA: TGTGCCAGCAGCCCGACCCTGGCCGATTCACCCCTCCACTTT.

The chain has TRBV25-1 and TRBJ1-2, with 8 positions matching TRBD1. The CDR3 consists of 14 residues. Germline V gene data show CDR1 as MGHDK and CDR2 as SYGVNS. V was pared by 11 bases and J by 3 bases, with 11 bases of the junction left unmatched. In DNA, the CDR3 is TGTGCCGACAGGGGTGGAGGACTAGACTATGGCTACACCTTC. Translated: CADRGGGLDYGYTF.

The table lists this clonotype with many counts. The chain carries TRBV10-1 and TRBJ2-2; D is possibly TRBD2 (6 bases). Germline V gene sequence: CDR1 WNHNN, CDR2 SYGVQD (reference sequence). With 5 bases removed from V and 1 base from J, the gap between germline ends came to 14 bases. The CDR3 totals 16 residues. CDR3 loop: CASSHLGSGNTGELFF. CDR3 coding DNA: TGCGCCAGCAGTCACCTGGGTAGCGGGAACACCGGGGAGCTGTTTTTT.

This clonotype appeared once. This likely traces to a read error, being one base from a far larger clone. The chain combines TRBV11-1 with TRBJ1-1, with D maybe TRBD1 (5 bases). Germline assignment: CDR1 SGHAT and CDR2 FQDESV (reference sequence). The CDR3 sequence is 14 residues long. The CDR3 nucleotides are TGTGCCAGCAGCTTAGTTCGGGGGAACACTGAAGCTCTCTTT. Translation gives CASSLVRGNTEALF.

Ten or more counts support this clonotype. The chain couples TRBV7-6 to TRBJ2-7; D is perhaps TRBD1 or TRBD2 (5 bases each). The V gene lost 1 base and the J gene lost 0 bases, with 13 bases spanning the gap. This CDR3 region has 16 residues. In germline, CDR1 is SGHVS, CDR2 FNYEAQ. CDR3: CASSLGGSWDSYEQYF. The CDR3 DNA reads TGTGCCAGCAGCTTAGGGGGGTCGTGGGACTCCTACGAGCAGTACTTC.

This chain joins TRBV29-1 and TRBJ1-2, with 8 bases identical to TRBD1. V was pared by 8 bases and J by 8 bases, with 4 bases of the junction left unmatched. The CDR3 runs 10 residues. Germline V gene data show CDR1 as SQVTM and CDR2 as ANQGSEA. The CDR3 reads CSPWTGGYTF. In DNA form, the CDR3 reads TGCAGCCCCTGGACAGGGGGCTACACCTTC.

This clonotype was recorded at least ten times. V gene TRBV20-1 combines with J gene TRBJ1-5, with D possibly being TRBD1 (6 bases). This CDR3 spans 13 amino acids. V was clipped by 5 bases and J by 0 bases, with 8 bases between them. Germline V lookup: CDR1 DFQATT, CDR2 SNEGSKA (reference sequence). The CDR3: CSAHRDSNQPQHF. CDR3 bases: TGCAGTGCTCACAGGGATAGCAATCAGCCCCAGCATTTT.

This clonotype was seen only a few times. The chain uses TRBV10-3 and TRBJ1-2; D ambiguous. This CDR3 has 12 residues. V shed 4 bases and J shed 4 bases, with 7 bases lying between them. Germline-derived CDR1 and CDR2 are ENHRY and SYGVKD. The DNA of the CDR3 is TGTGCCATCAGTGCCCAGGTCTATGGCTACACCTTC. Translation: CAISAQVYGYTF.

The CDR3 here is CASSQDLPQGVGGYTF. The DNA for the CDR3 is TGCGCCAGCAGCCAAGATCTACCTCAGGGGGTAGGTGGCTACACCTTC. The gene calls are TRBV4-3 and TRBJ1-2; TRBD1 matches at 7 bases. The CDR3 totals 16 residues. CDR1 LGHNA and CDR2 YSLEER come from the germline V gene. Losses at the gene ends were 0 bases for V and 7 bases for J; bases not matched to a gene: 11.

This clonotype turned up a few times. The chain joins TRBV6-5 to TRBJ1-5; the D is unclear. Germline V gene lookup returns CDR1 MNHEY and CDR2 SVGAGI. The CDR3 loop spans 14 amino acids. V lost 4 bases, J lost 0 bases, and 7 bases lay in between. In nucleotides, the CDR3 is TGTGCCAGCAGTTCACGTCTTAGCAATCAGCCCCAGCATTTT. Protein product: CASSSRLSNQPQHF.